This T cell receptor beta chain is drawn from a study of blood T cell repertoires in COVID-19. Study overall: Acute and convalescent COVID-19 samples came from the United States, Italy and Spain. The cDNA or gDNA used as material had been derived from T cells, B-cell-depleted T cells, or PBMCs.

The CDR3 is made up of 14 amino acids. V dropped 8 bases and J dropped 1 base, with 12 bases sitting between them. Germline-derived CDR1 and CDR2 are SGHTA and FQGNSA. In the authors' methods: Amplification of reference gene primers provided the estimated nucleated cell counts. The protocol was immunoSEQ multiplex PCR, while the TCRdb copy is restricted to in-frame clones and leaves out a portion. V and J calls and clone size are as listed in that table; D and trimming were resolved from the DNA. The table includes roughly 300,000 clones, around 92% detected once. V gene TRBV7-2 combines with J gene TRBJ1-3, with a weak D call TRBD1 (5 bases). This clonotype was sampled from a woman aged 25-40 years with COVID-19, enrolled during active disease. Sequenced input: peripheral blood. The CDR3 protein is CASGSGGSGNTIYF. CDR3 nucleotide sequence: TGTGCCAGCGGGTCGGGGGGTTCTGGAAACACCATATATTTT.